This TCR beta chain was profiled in a study of blood T cell repertoires in COVID-19. Study details: COVID-19 samples collected from the United States, Italy and Spain covered acute and convalescent phases. Sample material is recorded as cDNA or gDNA derived from T cells, B-cell-depleted T cells, or PBMCs.

In its sample, this clone was seen a few times. The authors' processing: Amplifying reference gene primers gave estimates of nucleated cell counts. This table comes from immunoSEQ multiplex PCR, and its TCRdb copy is limited to in-frame clones, with some not included. The V and J calls and clone size are taken from that table; D and trimming were inferred from the DNA. The table shows over 120,000 clones, with around 85% occurring only once. The junction had 4 bases not matched to a gene; V was cut back by 5 bases and J by 3 bases. Germline CDR1 MNHEY, CDR2 SVGAGI. This CDR3 spans 14 amino acids. This receptor was identified in a woman of 80 years or more with acute or convalescent COVID-19. The chain employs TRBV6-5 and TRBJ1-1; TRBD1 aligns across 9 bases. The material sequenced was peripheral blood. The CDR3 bases are TGTGCCAGCAGTCTCCGGGACAGGGACACTGAAGCTTTCTTT. This sequence encodes CASSLRDRDTEAFF.